These 8 T cell receptor beta chains share one sample of origin, sequenced in a study of blood T cells in healthy people across ages. Sample-barcoded 5' priming and a J-beta primer mix drove a second PCR of 7 to 11 cycles. From the 5' RACE reads, TCRdb called clonotypes with MiXCR, one entry per CDR3 protein. The data show roughly 1,300,000 distinct CDR3 sequences, approximately 59% seen once. Sequenced input: blood. Source of these receptors: a man between 18 and 35 years old in good health.

The rearrangement links TRBV28 to TRBJ1-4; D gene uncertain. V gave up 6 bases and J gave up 7 bases, with 24 bases separating them. This CDR3 has 17 residues. Per the germline V gene, CDR1 is MDHEN and CDR2 is SYDVKM. The CDR3 DNA is TGTGCCAGCAGCACTGACGTGGCGGGCTCGCATAGTGAAAAACTGTTTTTT. Translating gives CASSTDVAGSHSEKLFF.

The V gene is TRBV7-9, the J gene TRBJ2-5; no clear D gene. Germline V gene data show CDR1 as SEHNR and CDR2 as FQNEAQ (reference sequence). Trimming pared 5 bases from V and 11 bases from J, leaving 27 bases between. This CDR3 comprises 16 residues. The CDR3 here is CASSPKDPMGPIGQYF. CDR3 sequence (DNA): TGTGCCAGCAGCCCAAAGGATCCGATGGGTCCCATAGGGCAGTACTTC.

The chain carries TRBV12-3 or TRBV12-4 and TRBJ2-7, with 11 positions matching TRBD1. The DNA end is more similar to TRBJ2-5, so the J call may be wrong. This CDR3 has 15 amino acids. The CDR3 DNA is TGTGCCAGCAGTTCAAAGGACAGGGGGCACGAGACCCAGTACTTC. Translated: CASSSKDRGHETQYF.

This chain connects TRBV20-1 to TRBJ2-1; 7 nucleotides agree with TRBD2. With V trimmed by 0 bases and J by 0 bases, 11 bases remained unmatched. Germline loops: CDR1 DFQATT, CDR2 SNEGSKA (reference sequence). This CDR3 comprises 18 residues. Here the CDR3 reads CSARDEGGPFSSYNEQFF. The DNA of the CDR3 is TGCAGTGCTAGAGATGAGGGAGGGCCCTTTAGCTCCTACAATGAGCAGTTCTTC.

The V and J genes are TRBV6-5 and TRBJ1-1, with 8 bases matching TRBD1. This CDR3 has 15 residues. V was pared by 0 bases and J by 3 bases, with 3 bases of the junction left unmatched. Germline loops: CDR1 MNHEY, CDR2 SVGAGI. The CDR3 sequence is CASSYSTGADTEAFF. The DNA of the CDR3 is TGTGCCAGCAGTTACTCGACAGGGGCTGACACTGAAGCTTTCTTT.

This clonotype appeared a few times. The chain combines TRBV20-1 with TRBJ2-1; no reliable D call. The germline gives CDR1 DFQATT, CDR2 SNEGSKA (reference sequence). This CDR3 spans 13 amino acids. CDR3 protein: CRATHADYNEQFF. CDR3 coding DNA: TGCAGGGCAACTCACGCAGATTACAATGAGCAGTTCTTC.

This chain links TRBV24-1 with TRBJ2-3, with 8 bases fitting TRBD2. This CDR3 is built from 15 residues. The junction had 8 bases not matched to a gene; V was cut back by 4 bases and J by 6 bases. The V gene's germline CDR1 is KGHDR and CDR2 SFDVKD. CDR3 DNA: TGTGCCACCAGTGACGGGACTAGAAGATCGGATACGCAGTATTTT. Protein sequence: CATSDGTRRSDTQYF.

The CDR3 coding sequence is TGTGCCAGCAGTTACTTGACGGGGGCGGGAGATACGCAGTATTTT. Translated: CASSYLTGAGDTQYF. The chain carries TRBV6-2 or TRBV6-3 and TRBJ2-3; tentatively, D is TRBD1 or TRBD2 (6 bases each). V lost 1 base and J 5 bases, leaving 13 bases between the germline ends. The CDR3 sequence is 15 residues long. CDR1 is MNHEY and CDR2 is SVGEGT in the germline V gene.